This T cell receptor (beta chain) came from a study of blood T cell repertoires in COVID-19. The CDR3 is made up of 15 amino acids. CDR1 is SEHNR, CDR2 FQNEAQ, per germline (reference sequence). Trimming cost V 6 bases and J 2 bases, with 15 bases left between them. As handled by the study authors: Reference gene primer amplification gave estimated nucleated cell counts. Only in-frame clones appear in the TCRdb table, and some are missing; sequencing was by immunoSEQ multiplex PCR. V and J calls and clone size are those listed in that table; D and trimming were worked out from the DNA. Among a few hundred thousand clones, around 90% were seen once, and the ten largest hold 1.2%.

The V call is TRBV7-9, the J call TRBJ2-3; D remains unclear. The sequence was obtained from a human donor in a cohort exposed to, infected with or recovered from COVID-19 (not recorded which). The donor label of this sample is uncertain. Sequencing input: PBMCs or T cells enriched from blood (not recorded which). The CDR3 here is CASSLLERDTDTQYF. In DNA form, the CDR3 reads TGTGCCAGCAGTCTCCTGGAGCGTGACACAGATACGCAGTATTTT.